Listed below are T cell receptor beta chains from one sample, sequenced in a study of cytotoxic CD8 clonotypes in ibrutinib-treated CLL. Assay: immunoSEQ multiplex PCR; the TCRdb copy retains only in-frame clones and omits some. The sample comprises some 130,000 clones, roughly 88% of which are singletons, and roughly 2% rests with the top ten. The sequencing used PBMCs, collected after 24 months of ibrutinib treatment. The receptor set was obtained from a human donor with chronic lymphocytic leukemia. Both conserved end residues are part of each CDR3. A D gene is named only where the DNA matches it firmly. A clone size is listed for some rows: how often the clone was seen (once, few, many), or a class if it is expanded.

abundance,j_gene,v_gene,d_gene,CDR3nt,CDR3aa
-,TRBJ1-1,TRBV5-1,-,TGCGCCAGCAGGGTTCAGGAGGTGAACACTGAAGCTTTCTTT,CASRVQEVNTEAFF
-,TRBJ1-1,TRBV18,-,TGTGCCAGCTCACTGAAAGCGGGGTGGGCAACAAACACTGAAGCTTTCTTT,CASSLKAGWATNTEAFF
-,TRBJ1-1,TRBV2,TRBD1,TGTGCCAGCAGTCCAGACAGGGGGGCTTTCTTT,CASSPDRGAFF
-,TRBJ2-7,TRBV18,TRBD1,TGTGCCAGCTCCCGCTCCCCAGGGGGCTGGGACGAGCAGTACTTC,CASSRSPGGWDEQYF
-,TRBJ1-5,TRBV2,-,TGTGCCAGCAGTGAAGCAGTAAGCAATCAGCCCCAGCATTTT,CASSEAVSNQPQHF
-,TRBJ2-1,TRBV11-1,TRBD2,TGTGCCAGCAGCACTAGCGGGAGGTACAATGAGCAGTTCTTC,CASSTSGRYNEQFF
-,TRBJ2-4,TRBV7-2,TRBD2,TGTGCCAGCAGCTTAGAGGGACTAGCGGTTCAGCCCCGCAAAAACATTCAGTACTTC,CASSLEGLAVQPRKNIQYF
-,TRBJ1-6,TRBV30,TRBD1,TGTGCCTGGAGTGTACGGTTCGGCCAGGGGGGTGGTTCACCCCTCCACTTT,CAWSVRFGQGGGSPLHF
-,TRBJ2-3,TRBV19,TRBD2,TGTGCCAGTAGTATCCTCGGGGGAGGGACGAGCACAGATACGCAGTATTTT,CASSILGGGTSTDTQYF
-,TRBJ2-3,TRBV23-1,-,TGCGCCAGCAGTCAGGGTTGGGGGACTTTCACAGATACGCAGTATTTT,CASSQGWGTFTDTQYF
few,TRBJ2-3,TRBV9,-,TGTGCCAGCACCCTAGGGATAAGGAACACAGATACGCAGTATTTT,CASTLGIRNTDTQYF
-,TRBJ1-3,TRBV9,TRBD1,TGTGCCAGCAGCCCAGGGGGCGTATCTGGAAACACCATATATTTT,CASSPGGVSGNTIYF
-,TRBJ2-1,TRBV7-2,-,TGTGCCAGCAGCCCCGGGACGGTTACCTACAATGAGCAGTTCTTC,CASSPGTVTYNEQFF
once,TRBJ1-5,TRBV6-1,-,TGTGCCAGCAGTCAAGGGTGGGGGGCGTCGGGCAATCAGCCCCAGCATTTT,CASSQGWGASGNQPQHF
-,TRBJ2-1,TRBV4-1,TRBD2,TGCGCCAGCAGCCATCTTTTGAGCGGGAGGGCCGGAACCTACAATGAGCAGTTCTTC,CASSHLLSGRAGTYNEQFF
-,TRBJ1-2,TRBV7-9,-,TGTGCCAGCAGCCCGGGCGGGATTGGCTATGGCTACACCTTC,CASSPGGIGYGYTF
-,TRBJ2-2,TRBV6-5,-,TGTGCCAGCAGTTACTCGGGCACCGGGGAGCTGTTTTTT,CASSYSGTGELFF
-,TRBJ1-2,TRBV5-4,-,TGTGCCAGCAGCTCCGGAGGGGGGCAGGTCTATGGCTACACCTTC,CASSSGGGQVYGYTF
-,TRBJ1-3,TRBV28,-,TGTGCCAGTACTTCGCCGGGGGGATCTGGAAACACCATATATTTT,CASTSPGGSGNTIYF
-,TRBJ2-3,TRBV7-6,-,TGTGCCAGCAGGGGCACAGATACGCAGTATTTT,CASRGTDTQYF
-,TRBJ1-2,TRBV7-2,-,TGTGCCAGCAGCCCCTATACAGGGAACTATGGCTACACCTTC,CASSPYTGNYGYTF
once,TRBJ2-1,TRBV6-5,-,TGTGCCAGCAGTTACTCTTGGGCAAATGAGCAGTTCTTC,CASSYSWANEQFF
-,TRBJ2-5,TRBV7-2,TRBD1,TGTGCCAGCAGCGGGGCAGGGGGACCAGGGACCCAGTACTTC,CASSGAGGPGTQYF
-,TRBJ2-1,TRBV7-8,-,TGTGCCACAACAGGAGCACGAGGGAGTGAGCAGTTCTTC,CATTGARGSEQFF
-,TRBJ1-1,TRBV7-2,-,TGTGCCAGCAGCCTTGGCGGGGTGGGGGCTGAAGCTTTCTTT,CASSLGGVGAEAFF